This entry lists 25 T cell receptor beta chains sequenced from one sample in a study of cytomegalovirus exposure and HLA in healthy donors. 60 Vbeta and 13 Jbeta primers were used in PCR. Repertoires were generated with immunoSEQ multiplex PCR, while TCRdb's copy carries only in-frame clones and drops some. The profile shows roughly 200,000 clones, approximately 85% of them singletons. Sequencing input: PBMCs. Receptor source: a woman aged 50 to 65 in good health and CMV-seronegative.

The chain couples TRBV5-1 to TRBJ2-6, with a weak D call TRBD1 (5 bases). CDR1 and CDR2 (germline): SGHRS, YFSETQ. This CDR3 has 18 amino acids. V shed 4 bases and J shed 0 bases, with 17 bases lying between them. For the CDR3, the DNA is TGCGCCAGCAGCCAAGGGGCCATTAGTGTCTCTGGGGCCAACGTCCTGACTTTC. Translation gives CASSQGAISVSGANVLTF.

This chain links TRBV15 with TRBJ2-1; 9 bases are a match to TRBD1. The CDR3 is 14 amino acids. The germline V gene encodes CDR1 LNHNV and CDR2 YYDKDF (reference sequence). Losses at the gene ends were 11 bases for V and 12 bases for J; bases not matched to a gene: 17. The CDR3 loop reads CAVGGQGSGTGQFF. CDR3 in DNA: TGTGCCGTAGGGGGACAGGGCTCTGGTACGGGGCAGTTCTTC. The full variable domain, its missing parts supplied by reference TRBV15 and TRBJ2-1, is DAMVIQNPRYQVTQFGKPVTLSCSQTLNHNVMYWYQQKSSQAPKLLFHYYDKDFNNEADTPDNFQSRRPNTSFCFLDIRSPGLGDTAMYLCAVGGQGSGTGQFFGPGTRLTVL.

This clone was counted between two and nine times. The chain carries TRBV27 and TRBJ1-1; D possibly corresponds to TRBD1 (5 bases). Germline V lookup: CDR1 MNHEY, CDR2 SMNVEV (reference sequence). The V and J ends lost 5 bases and 5 bases respectively, with 15 bases between them. The CDR3 consists of 14 residues. The CDR3 sequence: CASSPRGVETEAFF. As DNA, the CDR3 is TGTGCCAGCAGTCCCCGGGGGGTTGAAACTGAAGCTTTCTTT.

V gene TRBV27 combines with J gene TRBJ2-1, with D tentatively TRBD2 (5 bases). The germline V gene encodes CDR1 MNHEY and CDR2 SMNVEV (reference sequence). This CDR3 spans 14 amino acids. Trimming removed 4 bases at V and 9 bases at J, with 16 bases between. CDR3 sequence: CASSSQAAWGEQFF. The CDR3 DNA reads TGTGCCAGCAGTTCCCAAGCGGCTTGGGGTGAGCAGTTCTTC.

The chain couples TRBV27 to TRBJ2-1, with 7 bases aligning to TRBD2. The V gene end was trimmed by 0 bases and the J gene end by 5 bases; junction bases not matched to a gene: 7. Per the germline V gene, CDR1 is MNHEY and CDR2 is SMNVEV (reference sequence). This CDR3 has 16 amino acids. CDR3 amino acids: CASSLSTSGIDNEQFF. The CDR3 DNA reads as TGTGCCAGCAGTTTATCTACCAGCGGGATTGACAATGAGCAGTTCTTC.

Points on this clone: Other DNA sequences within the sample encode an identical CDR3. This chain joins TRBV18 and TRBJ2-5, with a weak D call TRBD1 (6 bases). The V and J ends lost 3 bases and 4 bases respectively, with 12 bases between them. The germline V gene encodes CDR1 KGHSH and CDR2 LQKENI. This CDR3 comprises 14 residues. This CDR3 reads CASSPGQGRETQYF. For the CDR3, the DNA is TGTGCCAGCTCACCGGGCCAGGGGAGAGAGACCCAGTACTTC.

The chain carries TRBV30 and TRBJ1-3, with D hard to call. The ends were cut back, 2 bases at V and 0 bases at J, with 5 bases in the middle. This CDR3 spans 13 amino acids. Germline CDR1 and CDR2: GTSNPN and SVGIG (reference sequence). CDR3 protein: CAWSLSSGNTIYF. The CDR3 DNA reads as TGTGCCTGGAGTCTCTCCTCTGGAAACACCATATATTTT.

The genes are TRBV29-1 and TRBJ2-2; D is perhaps TRBD1 (6 bases). The germline V gene has CDR1 SQVTM and CDR2 ANQGSEA. Trimming cost V 3 bases and J 5 bases, with 10 bases left between them. The CDR3 consists of 13 residues. The chain's CDR3 is CSVDRGRTGELFF. CDR3 nucleotide sequence: TGCAGCGTTGACAGGGGACGGACCGGGGAGCTGTTTTTT.

With respect to this clone: Other DNA sequences in the same sample also yield this CDR3. This chain joins TRBV28 and TRBJ2-7, with 11 nucleotides matching TRBD2. V gave up 6 bases and J gave up 4 bases; unmatched junction bases: 5. The CDR3 is 14 residues long. CDR1 and CDR2 (germline): MDHEN, SYDVKM. For the CDR3, the DNA is TGTGCCAGCAGGAGACTAGCGGGGTTATACGAGCAGTACTTC. This gives the protein CASRRLAGLYEQYF.

The chain employs TRBV27 and TRBJ1-1; TRBD1 matches 8 bases. V gave up 5 bases and J gave up 1 base; unmatched junction bases: 3. CDR1 and CDR2 (germline): MNHEY, SMNVEV (reference sequence). This CDR3 has 14 residues. The CDR3 bases are TGTGCCAGCAGTGAAGGGACAGGGAACACTGAAGCTTTCTTT. Translation: CASSEGTGNTEAFF.

V is TRBV7-9 and J is TRBJ2-7; 7 bases line up with TRBD2. The V and J ends lost 6 bases and 1 base, in that order; junction bases with no gene match: 9. Germline CDR1 is SEHNR and CDR2 is FQNEAQ (reference sequence). The CDR3 sequence is 15 residues long. CDR3 protein: CASRSPLGGSYEQYF. CDR3 coding DNA: TGTGCCAGCAGATCCCCTCTGGGAGGGTCCTACGAGCAGTACTTC.

The chain couples TRBV28 to TRBJ2-1; 8 bases are shared with TRBD2. J was trimmed by 5 bases and V by 5 bases; bases with no gene match: 11. The germline V gene has CDR1 MDHEN and CDR2 SYDVKM. The CDR3 spans 16 residues. CDR3: CASSDPPGRENNEQFF. Here the CDR3 DNA reads TGTGCCAGCAGTGACCCTCCCGGGAGGGAGAACAATGAGCAGTTCTTC.

The V call is TRBV5-1, the J call TRBJ2-2; TRBD2 is a possible D gene (5 bases). The CDR3 extends over 16 amino acids. CDR1 is SGHRS and CDR2 is YFSETQ in the germline V gene. V was shortened by 5 bases and J by 1 base, with 15 bases between the two germline ends. CDR3 region: CASSERAGLNTGELFF. The CDR3 coding sequence is TGCGCCAGCAGTGAGAGGGCGGGCCTGAACACCGGGGAGCTGTTTTTT.

This chain joins TRBV6-1 and TRBJ2-7; 7 bases line up with TRBD2. The germline V gene encodes CDR1 MNHNS and CDR2 SASEGT. The CDR3 is made up of 15 amino acids. Trimming at V came to 4 bases and at J to 3 bases, leaving 9 bases not matched to a gene. Written as DNA, the CDR3 is TGTGCCAGCAGTGGTCGCGGCGGGAGTGACTACGAGCAGTACTTC. Its protein is CASSGRGGSDYEQYF.

The V gene is TRBV2, the J gene TRBJ2-2, with 10 nucleotides matching TRBD1. The CDR3 covers 15 residues. The ends lost 5 bases at V and 1 base at J; junction bases unmatched: 1. Looked up from germline, CDR1 is SNHLY and CDR2 is FYNNEI. The CDR3 DNA reads TGTGCCAGCAGTCGGGACAGGGGGAACACCGGGGAGCTGTTTTTT. Its translation: CASSRDRGNTGELFF.

The chain links TRBV5-5 to TRBJ1-5, with 8 bases identical to TRBD1. In germline, CDR1 is SGHKS, CDR2 YYEKEE (reference sequence). This CDR3 has 15 residues. V was clipped by 4 bases and J by 5 bases; unmatched bases: 8. The CDR3 DNA sequence: TGTGCCAGCAGCCGGACAGGGTTTGAGGATCAGCCCCAGCATTTT. This codes for CASSRTGFEDQPQHF.

In DNA form, the CDR3 reads TGTGCCAGCAGTCTCGGGGGGGCCAGCAATCAGCCCCAGCATTTT. Amino acids: CASSLGGASNQPQHF. The chain couples TRBV28 to TRBJ1-5; a possible D gene is TRBD1 (6 bases). This CDR3 has 15 residues. The V gene lost 5 bases and the J gene lost 1 base, with 12 bases spanning the gap. The germline V gene encodes CDR1 MDHEN and CDR2 SYDVKM.

This chain uses TRBV7-3 with TRBJ2-1; 7 positions agree with TRBD2. The CDR3 has 15 residues. Germline V lookup: CDR1 SGHTA, CDR2 FQGTGA. Trimming at V came to 3 bases and at J to 6 bases, leaving 8 bases not matched to a gene. This chain's CDR3 is CASSLGRAVSNEQFF. The DNA for the CDR3 is TGTGCCAGCAGCTTGGGGAGGGCGGTTTCCAATGAGCAGTTCTTC.

This sequence joins TRBV4-3 and TRBJ2-3, with 8 bases aligning to TRBD2. The CDR3 consists of 17 residues. V lost 0 bases to trimming and J lost 2 bases; unmatched junction nucleotides: 7. CDR1 and CDR2 (germline): LGHNA, YSLEER. CDR3: CASSQDRTGGHTDTQYF. CDR3 DNA: TGCGCCAGCAGCCAAGATCGGACGGGAGGGCACACAGATACGCAGTATTTT.

The V call is TRBV11-2, the J call TRBJ2-7, with 9 bases identical to TRBD2. V was clipped by 6 bases and J by 6 bases; unmatched bases: 9. Germline-derived CDR1 and CDR2 are SGHAT and FQNNGV. The CDR3 is 14 residues long. The CDR3 region is CASRIAGVAGEQYF. The CDR3 nucleotides read TGTGCCAGCAGGATAGCGGGAGTCGCGGGCGAGCAGTACTTC.

The chain has TRBV5-1 and TRBJ2-7; 9 positions match TRBD1. Germline trimming cut 1 base from V and 3 bases from J; bases unmatched to any gene: 2. This CDR3 spans 14 amino acids. Germline-derived CDR1 and CDR2 are SGHRS and YFSETQ. The CDR3 bases are TGCGCCAGCAGCTTGTCGGGACAGGGCTACGAGCAGTACTTC. Encoded protein: CASSLSGQGYEQYF.

The chain links TRBV4-3 to TRBJ2-7; 14 bases are shared with TRBD2. V gave up 4 bases and J gave up 3 bases; unmatched junction bases: 8. This CDR3 contains 17 residues. Germline V gene data show CDR1 as LGHNA and CDR2 as YSLEER. The DNA for the CDR3 is TGCGCCAGCAGCCGACTAGCGGGAGGGGGTTCTGGCTACGAGCAGTACTTC. It codes for CASSRLAGGGSGYEQYF.

The rearrangement links TRBV7-9 to TRBJ2-2; D gene unclear. V was clipped by 10 bases and J by 0 bases, with 18 bases between them. The CDR3 covers 16 residues. Germline V lookup: CDR1 SEHNR, CDR2 FQNEAQ (reference sequence). The CDR3: CANSPLGTPNTGELFF. The CDR3 coding sequence is TGTGCCAACTCACCTCTAGGTACGCCGAACACCGGGGAGCTGTTTTTT.

This clone was seen once. The chain joins TRBV5-3 to TRBJ2-2, with D uncertain. TRBV5-3 is given ORF status, its function remaining uncertain. The CDR3 is made up of 16 amino acids. V shed 4 bases and J shed 4 bases, with 17 bases lying between them. The CDR3 sequence: CARSPTLVESTGELFF. The CDR3 DNA follows: TGTGCCAGAAGCCCGACCCTCGTGGAGAGCACCGGGGAGCTGTTTTTT.

A note on this clone: Other DNA sequences of this sample code for an identical CDR3. V gene TRBV7-2 combines with J gene TRBJ2-7, with D uncertain. The germline V and J ends were trimmed by 5 bases and 0 bases, with 5 bases remaining between them. CDR1 SGHTA and CDR2 FQGNSA come from the germline V gene. This CDR3 region has 12 residues. CDR3 sequence: CASSPSSYEQYF. The CDR3 DNA is TGTGCCAGCAGCCCTAGCTCCTACGAGCAGTACTTC. Full variable domain (missing parts from reference TRBV7-2 and TRBJ2-7): GAGVSQSPSNKVTEKGKDVELRCDPISGHTALYWYRQSLGQGLEFLIYFQGNSAPDKSGLPSDRFSAERTGGSVSTLTIQRTQQEDSAVYLCASSPSSYEQYFGPGTRLTVT.